This TCR beta chain stems from a study of blood T cell repertoires in COVID-19 (dated by TCRdb to 2018 to 2020). With respect to the entire study: The collaborator samples originated in the United States, Italy and Spain and spanned the acute and convalescent phases of COVID-19. A de-identified subject ID, COVID-19 status, age in years and sex were almost always included in the sample metadata. Where available, HLA class I and class II types were obtained from metadata supplied by the sample provider rather than from assay-based typing. Samples came from the ongoing ImmuneRACE study (first 160 participants) plus 1,254 subjects from 6 global collaborators. A freely available public database, intended as a resource for researchers studying the immune response to SARS-CoV-2, is where the repertoires were released. The prospective study material was composed of cDNA or gDNA derived from T cells, B-cell-depleted T cells, or PBMCs. Subjects who had been exposed to COVID-19, were actively infected with it, or had recovered from it provided the deeply sampled blood TCRbeta repertoires that made up the dataset. Study-wide conclusions, independent of this receptor: Clinical and demographic metadata were provided uncurated, with the amount varying by source and participant.

Measured from the cysteine to the phenylalanine, the CDR3 is 15 residues long. Kept here is only the CDR3 DNA, which spans 45 bases and is read in frame from base 1. Taken from the germline V gene, the CDR1 and CDR2 loops are ENHRY and SYGVKD. V lost 3 bases and J lost 4 bases, and the count of bases not matched to a germline gene is 5. The collaborating institutions used their own protocols to collect whole blood in K2EDTA tubes. Collaborator samples were shipped for TCRbeta analysis as frozen whole blood, isolated PBMCs, or DNA extracted from either sample type. For this clone: There is no known antigen for this receptor. No base quality values were provided; no much bigger clone lies one nucleotide off.

TCRbeta CDR3 regions were amplified from genomic DNA by means of the immunoSEQ Assay, a bias-controlled multiplex PCR. Per the original workflow: Within the assay, amplification of reference gene primers was used to estimate how many nucleated cells each sample contained. To quantify the absolute abundance of each unique TCRbeta CDR3 rearrangement, sequence reads were collapsed and filtered. For each sample, productive Simpson clonality was calculated as the square root of Simpson's diversity index across productive rearrangements. Not all clones reach the TCRdb copy of this immuneACCESS table, which keeps in-frame sequences only. Checked studies attribute under half of the gap to unresolved V genes and leave the rest unexplained. V, J and clone size are taken as reported in that table, and D and trimming were inferred from the DNA itself. This sample gives 50,000 to 60,000 clones in total; under 85% of them show up just once. Of the sample, roughly 17% is held by the ten largest clones.

This sequence was found in a man in his forties with acute or convalescent COVID-19. The sequence is built from TRBV10-3 and TRBJ2-7; TRBD2 aligns with 11 central bases. Sequenced: peripheral blood. The CDR3 has the sequence CAISDPSGRSYEQYF. The sequence in DNA is TGTGCCATCAGTGACCCTAGCGGGAGGTCTTACGAGCAGTACTTC.